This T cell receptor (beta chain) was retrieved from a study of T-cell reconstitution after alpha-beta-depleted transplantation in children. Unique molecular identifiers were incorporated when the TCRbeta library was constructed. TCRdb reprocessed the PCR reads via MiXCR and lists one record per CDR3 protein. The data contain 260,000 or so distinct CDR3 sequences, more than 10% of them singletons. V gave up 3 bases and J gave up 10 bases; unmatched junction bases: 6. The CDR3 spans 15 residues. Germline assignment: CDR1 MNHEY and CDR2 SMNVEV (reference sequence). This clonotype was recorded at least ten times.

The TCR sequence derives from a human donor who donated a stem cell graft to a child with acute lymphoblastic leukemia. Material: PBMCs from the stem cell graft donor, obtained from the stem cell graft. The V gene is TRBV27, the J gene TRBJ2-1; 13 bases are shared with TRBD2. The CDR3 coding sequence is TGTGCCAGCAGTTTTGGGACTAGCGGGGTGAAGGAGCAGTTCTTC. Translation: CASSFGTSGVKEQFF.